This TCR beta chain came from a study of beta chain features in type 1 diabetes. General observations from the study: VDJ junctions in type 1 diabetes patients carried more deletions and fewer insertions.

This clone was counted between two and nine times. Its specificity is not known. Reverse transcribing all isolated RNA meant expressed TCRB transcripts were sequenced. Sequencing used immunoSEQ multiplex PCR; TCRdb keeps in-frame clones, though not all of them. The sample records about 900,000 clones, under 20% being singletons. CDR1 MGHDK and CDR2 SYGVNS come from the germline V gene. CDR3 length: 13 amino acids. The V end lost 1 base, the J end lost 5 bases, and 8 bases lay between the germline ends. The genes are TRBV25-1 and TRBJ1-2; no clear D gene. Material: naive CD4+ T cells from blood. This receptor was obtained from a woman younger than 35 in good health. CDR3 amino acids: CASSEFSRYGYTF. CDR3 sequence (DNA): TGTGCCAGCAGTGAATTCAGCCGGTATGGCTACACCTTC.